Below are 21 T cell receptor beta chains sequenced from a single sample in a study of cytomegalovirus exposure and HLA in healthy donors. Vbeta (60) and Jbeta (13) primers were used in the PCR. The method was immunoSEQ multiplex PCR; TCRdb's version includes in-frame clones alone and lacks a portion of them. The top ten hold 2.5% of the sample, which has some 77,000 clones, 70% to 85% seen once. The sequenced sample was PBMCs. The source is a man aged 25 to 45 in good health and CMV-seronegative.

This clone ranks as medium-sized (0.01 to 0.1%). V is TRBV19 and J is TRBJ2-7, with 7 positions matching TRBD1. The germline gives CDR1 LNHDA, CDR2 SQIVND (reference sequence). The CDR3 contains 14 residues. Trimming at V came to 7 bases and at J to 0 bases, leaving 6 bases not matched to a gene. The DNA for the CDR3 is TGTGCCAGTACCAGGGGGATTGGCTCCTACGAGCAGTACTTC. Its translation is CASTRGIGSYEQYF.

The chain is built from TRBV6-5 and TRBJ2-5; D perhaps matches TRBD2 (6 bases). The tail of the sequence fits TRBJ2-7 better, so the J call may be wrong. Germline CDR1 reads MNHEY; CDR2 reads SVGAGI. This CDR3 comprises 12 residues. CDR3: CATKEGSYEQYF. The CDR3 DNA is TGTGCCACGAAGGAGGGGTCCTACGAGCAGTACTTC.

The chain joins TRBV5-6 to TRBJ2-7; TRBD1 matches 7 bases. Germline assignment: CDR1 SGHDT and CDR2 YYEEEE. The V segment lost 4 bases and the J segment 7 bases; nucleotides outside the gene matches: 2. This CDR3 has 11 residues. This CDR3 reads CASSRGREQYF. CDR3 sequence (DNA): TGTGCCAGCAGCAGGGGGCGGGAGCAGTACTTC.

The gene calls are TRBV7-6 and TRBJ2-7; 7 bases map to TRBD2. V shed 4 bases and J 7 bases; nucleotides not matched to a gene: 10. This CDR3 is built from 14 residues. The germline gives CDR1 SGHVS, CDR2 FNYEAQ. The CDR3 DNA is TGTGCCAGCAGCTCTCGCGGGAGCCCCTGGGAGCAGTACTTC. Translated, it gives CASSSRGSPWEQYF.

The CDR3 reads CASSYEVSGNTIYF. The CDR3 nucleotides read TGTGCCAGCAGTTACGAGGTCTCTGGAAACACCATATATTTT. The chain joins TRBV6-5 to TRBJ1-3; no definite D call. Trimming left V 2 bases short and J 0 bases short, with 5 bases between. This CDR3 contains 14 residues. Germline V gene lookup returns CDR1 MNHEY and CDR2 SVGAGI.

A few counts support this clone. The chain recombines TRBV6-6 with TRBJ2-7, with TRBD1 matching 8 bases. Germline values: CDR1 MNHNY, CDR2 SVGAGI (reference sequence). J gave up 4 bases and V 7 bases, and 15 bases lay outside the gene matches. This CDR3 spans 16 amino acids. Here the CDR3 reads CASNLKETGVPYEQYF. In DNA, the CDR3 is TGTGCCAGCAATCTAAAGGAGACAGGGGTACCTTACGAGCAGTACTTC.

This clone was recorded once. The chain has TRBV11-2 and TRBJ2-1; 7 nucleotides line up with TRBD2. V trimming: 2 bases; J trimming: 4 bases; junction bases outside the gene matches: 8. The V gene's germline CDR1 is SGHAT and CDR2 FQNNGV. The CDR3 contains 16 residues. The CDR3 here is CASSLSLSGSYNEQFF. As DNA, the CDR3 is TGTGCCAGCAGCTTATCCCTTAGCGGGTCTTACAATGAGCAGTTCTTC.

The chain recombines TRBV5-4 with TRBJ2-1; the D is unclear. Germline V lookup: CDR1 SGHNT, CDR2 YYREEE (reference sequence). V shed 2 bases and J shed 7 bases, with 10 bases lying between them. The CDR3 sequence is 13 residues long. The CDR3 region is CASSFPGRNEQFF. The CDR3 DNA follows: TGTGCCAGCAGCTTCCCAGGTAGGAATGAGCAGTTCTTC.

The CDR3 is CASSYSSPSTYEQYF. The CDR3, as DNA: TGTGCCAGCAGTTACTCAAGCCCGTCGACCTACGAGCAGTACTTC. The chain employs TRBV6-6 and TRBJ2-7; the D is unclear. Germline V CDR1 and CDR2: MNHNY, SVGAGI (reference sequence). V lost 0 bases to trimming and J lost 2 bases, with 11 bases between them. This CDR3 contains 15 residues.

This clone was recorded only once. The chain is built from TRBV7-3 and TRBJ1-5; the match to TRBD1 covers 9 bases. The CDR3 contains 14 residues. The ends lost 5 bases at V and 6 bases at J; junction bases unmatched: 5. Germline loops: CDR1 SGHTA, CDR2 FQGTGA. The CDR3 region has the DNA TGTGCCAGCAGCAAAACAGGGGGCGGTCAGCCCCAGCATTTT. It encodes CASSKTGGGQPQHF.

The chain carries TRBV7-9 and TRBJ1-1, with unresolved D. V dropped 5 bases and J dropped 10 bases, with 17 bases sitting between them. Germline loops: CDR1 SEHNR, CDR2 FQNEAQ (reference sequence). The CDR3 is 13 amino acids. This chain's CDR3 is CASSPLATTVAFF. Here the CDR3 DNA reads TGTGCCAGCAGCCCACTAGCCACGACGGTAGCTTTCTTT. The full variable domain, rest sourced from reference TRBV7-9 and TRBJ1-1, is DTGVSQNPRHKITKRGQNVTFRCDPISEHNRLYWYRQTLGQGPEFLTYFQNEAQLEKSRLLSDRFSAERPKGSFSTLEIQRTEQGDSAMYLCASSPLATTVAFFGQGTRLTVV.

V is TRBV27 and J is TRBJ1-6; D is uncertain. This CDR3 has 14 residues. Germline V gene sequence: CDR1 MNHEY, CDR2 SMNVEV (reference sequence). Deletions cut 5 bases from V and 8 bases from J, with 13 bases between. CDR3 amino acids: CASSPIRRDSPLHF. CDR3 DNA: TGTGCCAGCAGTCCCATCCGTCGGGATTCACCCCTCCACTTT.

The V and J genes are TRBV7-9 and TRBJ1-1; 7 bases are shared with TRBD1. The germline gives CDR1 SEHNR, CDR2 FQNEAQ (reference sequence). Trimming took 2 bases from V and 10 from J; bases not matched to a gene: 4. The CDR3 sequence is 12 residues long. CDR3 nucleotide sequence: TGTGCCAGCAGCTTAACCGACAGGGTAGCTTTCTTT. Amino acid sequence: CASSLTDRVAFF.

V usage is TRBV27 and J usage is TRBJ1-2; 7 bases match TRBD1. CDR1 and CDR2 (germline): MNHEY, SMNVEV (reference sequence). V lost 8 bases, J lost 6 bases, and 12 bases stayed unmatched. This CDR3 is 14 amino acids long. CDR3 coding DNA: TGTGCCAGCTACAACGTAGGGCAGGGGGATGGCTACACCTTC. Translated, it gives CASYNVGQGDGYTF.

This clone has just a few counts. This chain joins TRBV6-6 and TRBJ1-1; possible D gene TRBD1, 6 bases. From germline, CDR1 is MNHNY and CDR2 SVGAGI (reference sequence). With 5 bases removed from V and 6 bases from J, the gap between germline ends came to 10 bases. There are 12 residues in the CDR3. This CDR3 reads CASSTGKAEAFF. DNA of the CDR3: TGTGCCAGCAGTACAGGGAAGGCTGAAGCTTTCTTT.

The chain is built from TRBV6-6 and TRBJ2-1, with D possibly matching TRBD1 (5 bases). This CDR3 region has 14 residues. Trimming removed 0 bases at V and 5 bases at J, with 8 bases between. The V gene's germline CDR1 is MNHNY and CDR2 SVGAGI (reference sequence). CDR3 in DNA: TGTGCCAGCAGTTACTCAAGGGGTAACAATGAGCAGTTCTTC. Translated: CASSYSRGNNEQFF.

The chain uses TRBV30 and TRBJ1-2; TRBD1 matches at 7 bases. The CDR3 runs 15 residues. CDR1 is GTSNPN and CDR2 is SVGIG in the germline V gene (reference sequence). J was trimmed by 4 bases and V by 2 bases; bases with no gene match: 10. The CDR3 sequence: CAWSKGQNSLYGYTF. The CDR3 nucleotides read TGTGCCTGGAGTAAGGGACAGAACTCCCTCTATGGCTACACCTTC.

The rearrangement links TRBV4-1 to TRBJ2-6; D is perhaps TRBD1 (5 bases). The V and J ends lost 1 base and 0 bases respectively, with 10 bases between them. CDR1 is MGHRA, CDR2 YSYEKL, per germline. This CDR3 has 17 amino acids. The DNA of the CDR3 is TGCGCCAGCAGCCAAGTCAGGGTCCTCTCTGGGGCCAACGTCCTGACTTTC. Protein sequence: CASSQVRVLSGANVLTF.

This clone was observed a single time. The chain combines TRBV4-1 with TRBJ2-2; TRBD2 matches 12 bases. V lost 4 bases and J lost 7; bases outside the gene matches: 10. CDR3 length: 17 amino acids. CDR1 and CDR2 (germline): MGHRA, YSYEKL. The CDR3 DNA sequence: TGCGCCAGCAGCCTCGCCCCTAGCGGGAGGGAGATCGGGGAGCTGTTTTTT. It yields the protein CASSLAPSGREIGELFF.

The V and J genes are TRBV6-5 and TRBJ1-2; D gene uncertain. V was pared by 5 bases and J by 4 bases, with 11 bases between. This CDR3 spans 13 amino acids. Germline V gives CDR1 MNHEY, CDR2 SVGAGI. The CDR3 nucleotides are TGTGCCAGCAGTCCAGACGCAGGCTATGGCTACACCTTC. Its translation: CASSPDAGYGYTF.

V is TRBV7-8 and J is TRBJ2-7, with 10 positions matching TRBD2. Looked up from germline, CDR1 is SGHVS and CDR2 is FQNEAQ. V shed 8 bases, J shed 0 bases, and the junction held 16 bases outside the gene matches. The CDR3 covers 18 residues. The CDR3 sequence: CASFPGGGLATFSYEQYF. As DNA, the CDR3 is TGTGCCAGCTTCCCGGGAGGGGGACTAGCGACCTTCTCCTACGAGCAGTACTTC.